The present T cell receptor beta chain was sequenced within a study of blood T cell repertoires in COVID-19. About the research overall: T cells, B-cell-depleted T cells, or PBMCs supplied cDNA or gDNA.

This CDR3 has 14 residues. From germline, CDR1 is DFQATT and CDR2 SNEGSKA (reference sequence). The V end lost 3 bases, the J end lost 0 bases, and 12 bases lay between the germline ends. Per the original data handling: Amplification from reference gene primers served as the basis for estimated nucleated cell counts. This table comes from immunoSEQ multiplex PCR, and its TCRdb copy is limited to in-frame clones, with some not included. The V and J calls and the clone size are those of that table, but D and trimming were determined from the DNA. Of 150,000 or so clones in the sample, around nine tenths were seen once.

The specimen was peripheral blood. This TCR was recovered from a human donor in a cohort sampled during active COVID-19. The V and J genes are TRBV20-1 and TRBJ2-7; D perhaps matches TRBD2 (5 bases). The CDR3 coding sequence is TGCAGTGCTAGTATTTTTGGAGGCTCCTACGAGCAGTACTTC. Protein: CSASIFGGSYEQYF.